Each of the 25 T cell receptor beta chains below was sequenced from the same sample in a study of T-cell reconstitution after alpha-beta-depleted transplantation in children. General study points: One year post-transplant, T-cell counts and diversity were largely derived from T cells produced anew.

For these TCRs, the target antigens are not known. Unique molecular identifiers tagged the TCRbeta library. TCRdb reanalysed the PCR reads using MiXCR and keeps one entry per CDR3 protein. The sample lists about 300,000 distinct CDR3 sequences, roughly 7.8% occurring once. The sequenced sample was peripheral blood, obtained 360 days after TCRalphabeta/CD19-depleted stem cell transplant. These receptors all stem from a female patient aged 2 to 10 who had a stem cell transplant for Fanconi anemia, so the T cells may come from the graft donor.

J is TRBJ2-1 and V is TRBV19; D is perhaps TRBD1 or TRBD2 (5 bases each). Germline V gene sequence: CDR1 LNHDA, CDR2 SQIVND (reference sequence). The V and J ends lost 4 bases and 9 bases respectively, with 16 bases between them. This CDR3 contains 14 residues. DNA of the CDR3: TGTGCCAGTAGTACCGGGACCGCCTTGGGTGAGCAGTTCTTC. Amino acids: CASSTGTALGEQFF.

This clonotype was found many times. The CDR3 DNA follows: TGCGCCAGCAGTTACGGGACACCGATCTACGAGCAGTACTTC. Translating it yields CASSYGTPIYEQYF. This chain connects TRBV5-1 to TRBJ2-7; D possibly corresponds to TRBD1 (6 bases). CDR3 size: 14 residues. The germline V and J ends were trimmed by 5 bases and 3 bases, with 15 bases remaining between them. Germline lookup yields CDR1 SGHRS and CDR2 YFSETQ.

This clonotype appeared many times. J is TRBJ2-7 and V is TRBV12-3 or TRBV12-4; 8 bases line up with TRBD1. CDR3 size: 13 residues. The J segment lost 2 bases and the V segment lost 4 bases, leaving 1 base of the junction unmatched. The CDR3 nucleotides are TGTGCCAGCAGTTGGACAGGGACCTACGAGCAGTACTTC. Its protein product is CASSWTGTYEQYF.

This clonotype was seen repeatedly, ten times or more. This chain joins TRBV6-1 and TRBJ2-7; 7 positions agree with TRBD1. Unmatched junction bases numbered 10, after V lost 5 bases and J lost 6 bases. Germline V CDR1 and CDR2: MNHNS, SASEGT. This CDR3 spans 14 amino acids. The DNA of the CDR3 is TGTGCCAGCAGTCTAACAGGGGCTAGGGGCGAGCAGTACTTC. This sequence encodes CASSLTGARGEQYF.

This clonotype was seen at least ten times. The J gene is TRBJ1-1, the V gene TRBV7-9; 7 bases map to TRBD1. Losses at the gene ends were 1 base for V and 3 bases for J; bases not matched to a gene: 5. This CDR3 has 15 amino acids. Germline V lookup: CDR1 SEHNR, CDR2 FQNEAQ (reference sequence). The CDR3, as DNA: TGTGCCAGCAGCTTAGTCACAGGGGAGGACACTGAAGCTTTCTTT. Protein sequence: CASSLVTGEDTEAFF.

This clonotype appeared many times. The gene calls are TRBV20-1 and TRBJ2-2; weak D call: TRBD1 (6 bases). Trimming shortened V by 1 base and J by 3 bases, and 15 bases separated the two germline ends. This CDR3 contains 16 residues. Germline CDR1 reads DFQATT; CDR2 reads SNEGSKA (reference sequence). CDR3 coding DNA: TGCAGTGCTAGAGCCCCGTCTCAGGGGTACACCGGGGAGCTGTTTTTT. Its protein product is CSARAPSQGYTGELFF.

This clonotype showed up many times. The gene calls are TRBV25-1 and TRBJ2-5; 13 bases fit TRBD2. Trimming at V came to 1 base and at J to 3 bases, leaving 5 bases not matched to a gene. The germline V gene encodes CDR1 MGHDK and CDR2 SYGVNS. This CDR3 contains 17 residues. DNA for the CDR3: TGTGCCAGCAGTGAATCCAGGACTAGCGGGAGAAAAGAGACCCAGTACTTC. This sequence encodes CASSESRTSGRKETQYF. The full variable domain, its missing parts supplied by reference TRBV25-1 and TRBJ2-5, is EADIYQTPRYLVIGTGKKITLECSQTMGHDKMYWYQQDPGMELHLIHYSYGVNSTEKGDLSSESTVSRIRTEHFPLTLESARPSHTSQYLCASSESRTSGRKETQYFGPGTRLLVL.

This clonotype was recorded at least ten times. The chain employs TRBV5-1 and TRBJ2-2, with D hard to call. Germline V lookup: CDR1 SGHRS, CDR2 YFSETQ. Trimming removed 0 bases at V and 4 bases at J, with 10 bases between. This CDR3 is 15 amino acids long. In DNA form, the CDR3 reads TGCGCCAGCAGCTTGGGATGGGTGACCACCGGGGAGCTGTTTTTT. This gives the protein CASSLGWVTTGELFF.

CDR3 sequence (DNA): TGCGCCAGCAGCTCTCTAAGGCCCCAAGAGACCCAGTACTTC. Its protein is CASSSLRPQETQYF. The chain uses TRBV5-1 and TRBJ2-5; D is unclear. From germline, CDR1 is SGHRS and CDR2 YFSETQ. This CDR3 comprises 14 residues. Trimming pared 3 bases from V and 1 base from J, leaving 10 bases between.

This clonotype was seen at least ten times. The chain is built from TRBV2 and TRBJ2-1; tentatively, D is TRBD2 (5 bases). This CDR3 is built from 15 residues. The V end lost 5 bases, the J end lost 4 bases, and 15 bases lay between the germline ends. Germline values: CDR1 SNHLY, CDR2 FYNNEI. The CDR3 bases are TGTGCCAGCAGTCCTCAGAGGGAAAGGTACAATGAGCAGTTCTTC. It translates to CASSPQRERYNEQFF. The variable domain in full, completed from reference TRBV2 and TRBJ2-1, reads EPEVTQTPSHQVTQMGQEVILRCVPISNHLYFYWYRQILGQKVEFLVSFYNNEISEKSEIFDDQFSVERPDGSNFTLKIRSTKLEDSAMYFCASSPQRERYNEQFFGPGTRLTVL.

J is TRBJ1-5 and V is TRBV9, with D unclear. Germline CDR1 reads SGDLS; CDR2 reads YYNGEE. The CDR3 runs 17 residues. V was pared by 4 bases and J by 3 bases, with 20 bases between. The CDR3 loop reads CASSLPPGPGDNQPQHF. The CDR3, as DNA: TGTGCCAGCAGCTTGCCTCCAGGTCCGGGCGACAATCAGCCCCAGCATTTT.

This clonotype was picked up a small number of times. V is TRBV24-1 and J is TRBJ2-2; a weak D match, TRBD1 (6 bases). This CDR3 is 18 amino acids long. Trimming removed 4 bases at V and 2 bases at J, with 19 bases between. Germline assignment: CDR1 KGHDR and CDR2 SFDVKD. CDR3 in amino acids: CATSDPRGGRGNTGELFF. The CDR3, as DNA: TGTGCCACCAGTGACCCGAGGGGTGGCAGGGGAAACACCGGGGAGCTGTTTTTT.

This clonotype has a count of ten or more. This chain joins TRBV4-2 and TRBJ2-1; 11 nucleotides line up with TRBD1. CDR3 length: 13 residues. V was pared by 0 bases and J by 15 bases, with 4 bases of the junction left unmatched. Germline V gene lookup returns CDR1 LGHNA and CDR2 YNFKEQ. The DNA of the CDR3 is TGTGCCAGCAGCCAAGAGGGGACAGGGGGGGCGTTCTTC. Its translation is CASSQEGTGGAFF.

This clonotype appeared many times. The genes are TRBV5-1 and TRBJ1-1; D unresolved. The germline V gene has CDR1 SGHRS and CDR2 YFSETQ. This CDR3 is 18 amino acids long. V shed 0 bases and J shed 1 base, with 19 bases lying between them. The CDR3 nucleotides read TGCGCCAGCAGCTTGGTACTAGTCCGAGGGAATGAGAACACTGAAGCTTTCTTT. It translates to CASSLVLVRGNENTEAFF.

This clonotype was seen a few times. The chain joins TRBV5-1 to TRBJ1-2, with a weak D call TRBD1 (5 bases). V shed 2 bases and J shed 0 bases, with 11 bases lying between them. Germline CDR1 reads SGHRS; CDR2 reads YFSETQ. CDR3 size: 15 residues. The DNA for the CDR3 is TGCGCCAGCAGCTTTGGGGCAGAGACTAACTATGGCTACACCTTC. Its protein product is CASSFGAETNYGYTF.

This clonotype was detected many times. This chain links TRBV5-1 with TRBJ2-1, with D unresolved. The CDR3 sequence is 12 residues long. Germline V gives CDR1 SGHRS, CDR2 YFSETQ. V lost 5 bases and J 6 bases, leaving 9 bases between the germline ends. The CDR3 region is CASRVSSNEQFF. The DNA for the CDR3 is TGCGCCAGCAGAGTTAGTAGCAATGAGCAGTTCTTC.

This clonotype was counted at least ten times. The CDR3 sequence: CASSLDRSDTQYF. In nucleotides, the CDR3 is TGCGCCAGCAGCTTGGACAGGTCAGATACGCAGTATTTT. The rearrangement joins TRBV5-1 to TRBJ2-3, with D perhaps matching TRBD1 (5 bases). Looked up from germline, CDR1 is SGHRS and CDR2 is YFSETQ. The CDR3 extends over 13 amino acids. With 0 bases removed from V and 4 bases from J, the gap between germline ends came to 6 bases.

As to this clonotype: Possible read error: a much larger clone is one base away. The chain recombines TRBV6-2 or TRBV6-3 with TRBJ2-5; D might be TRBD1 (6 bases). The germline gives CDR1 MNHEY, CDR2 SVGEGT. The CDR3 length is 14 residues. The CDR3 DNA follows: TGTGTCAGCAGTTACTCGACAGGTCAAGAGACCCAGTACTTC. Its protein product is CVSSYSTGQETQYF.

Ten or more counts support this clonotype. The chain combines TRBV7-6 with TRBJ1-2, with a weak D call TRBD1 (5 bases). V lost 2 bases and J lost 6, with 10 bases in between. Germline CDR1 is SGHVS and CDR2 is FNYEAQ. This CDR3 spans 13 amino acids. CDR3 sequence (DNA): TGTGCCAGCAGCTTATGGGGCAGGGATGGCTACACCTTC. This sequence encodes CASSLWGRDGYTF. Complete variable domain (other parts from reference TRBV7-6 and TRBJ1-2): GAGVSQSPRYKVTKRGQDVALRCDPISGHVSLYWYRQALGQGPEFLTYFNYEAQQDKSGLPNDRFSAERPEGSISTLTIQRTEQRDSAMYRCASSLWGRDGYTFGSGTRLTVV.

The V gene is TRBV11-2, the J gene TRBJ2-3; D gene unclear. This CDR3 contains 13 residues. Trimming removed 9 bases from V and 2 bases from J, with 12 bases in between. Germline values: CDR1 SGHAT, CDR2 FQNNGV. This chain's CDR3 is CASRRLFTDTQYF. CDR3 sequence (DNA): TGTGCCAGTAGGAGATTGTTCACAGATACGCAGTATTTT.

The V call is TRBV5-6, the J call TRBJ2-5; D possibly corresponds to TRBD1 (6 bases). This CDR3 is built from 13 residues. V was shortened by 3 bases and J by 1 base, with 7 bases between the two germline ends. The germline V gene encodes CDR1 SGHDT and CDR2 YYEEEE. CDR3 sequence: CASSWGLQETQYF. CDR3 sequence (DNA): TGTGCCAGCAGCTGGGGGCTCCAAGAGACCCAGTACTTC. The variable domain in full, completed from reference TRBV5-6 and TRBJ2-5, reads DAGVTQSPTHLIKTRGQQVTLRCSPKSGHDTVSWYQQALGQGPQFIFQYYEEEERQRGNFPDRFSGHQFPNYSSELNVNALLLGDSALYLCASSWGLQETQYFGPGTRLLVL.

This clonotype came up many times. This chain joins TRBV7-6 and TRBJ2-3; TRBD2 matches at 7 bases. This CDR3 has 16 amino acids. V trimming: 1 base; J trimming: 0 bases; junction bases outside the gene matches: 4. Germline CDR1 is SGHVS and CDR2 is FNYEAQ. CDR3 coding DNA: TGTGCCAGCAGCTTAGGCGGGAGTCACAGCACAGATACGCAGTATTTT. It codes for CASSLGGSHSTDTQYF.

The chain couples TRBV18 to TRBJ1-2, with D uncertain. This CDR3 region has 12 residues. The V end lost 5 bases, the J end lost 6 bases, and 10 bases lay between the germline ends. The germline gives CDR1 KGHSH, CDR2 LQKENI. The CDR3 sequence: CASSGVGHGYTF. CDR3 nucleotide sequence: TGTGCCAGCTCAGGCGTCGGGCATGGCTACACCTTC.

This clonotype occurred many times. The CDR3 region is CASRVRNTEAFF. The CDR3 region has the DNA TGTGCCAGCAGGGTTCGAAACACTGAAGCTTTCTTT. V usage is TRBV13 and J usage is TRBJ1-1, with D unclear. CDR1 PRHDT and CDR2 FYEKMQ come from the germline V gene (reference sequence). The CDR3 extends over 12 amino acids. Trimming pared 6 bases from V and 2 bases from J, leaving 7 bases between.

Many counts were recorded for this clonotype. This chain connects TRBV6-5 to TRBJ2-1, with TRBD2 matching over 11 bases. The germline V gene has CDR1 MNHEY and CDR2 SVGAGI. V lost 0 bases and J lost 6; bases outside the gene matches: 4. There are 16 residues in the CDR3. CDR3 sequence: CASSYSSSGGANEQFF. The CDR3 DNA is TGTGCCAGCAGTTACTCGAGTAGCGGGGGGGCCAATGAGCAGTTCTTC.